These 7 T cell receptor beta chains share one sample of origin, sequenced in a study of technical replicates of blood from a few donors. Profiling relied on immunoSEQ multiplex PCR, and the TCRdb table lists in-frame clones only, not all of them. The repertoire holds some 56,000 clones, with just under 95% as singletons. The material sequenced was PBMCs. Receptors were obtained from a human donor in good health. Some clones in this sample may be carry-over from other donors' samples.

This chain uses TRBV4-3 with TRBJ1-3, with D maybe TRBD1 (5 bases). Trimming left V 0 bases short and J 3 bases short, with 9 bases between. The CDR3 is made up of 15 amino acids. Germline V gene data show CDR1 as LGHNA and CDR2 as YSLEER. CDR3 coding DNA: TGCGCCAGCAGCCAAGATCGGGGGATTGGAAACACCATATATTTT. Its translation is CASSQDRGIGNTIYF.

CDR3 nucleotide sequence: TGTGCCAGCAGCTCCGGACAGAGCTACGAGCAGTACTTC. As protein: CASSSGQSYEQYF. The V gene is TRBV7-8, the J gene TRBJ2-7, with D perhaps matching TRBD1 (6 bases). The germline V and J ends were trimmed by 4 bases and 3 bases, with 10 bases remaining between them. CDR1 and CDR2 (germline): SGHVS, FQNEAQ. This CDR3 is built from 13 residues.

By sample fraction, this clone is medium-sized. The V and J genes are TRBV9 and TRBJ2-1, with D perhaps TRBD1 (6 bases). The CDR3 has 18 amino acids. Per the germline V gene, CDR1 is SGDLS and CDR2 is YYNGEE. Trimming took 3 bases from V and 9 from J, leaving 28 bases between them. The CDR3, as DNA: TGTGCCAGCAGCGACGCCGCCGCAGGGGCTAGAAGGCGCGGTGAGCAGTTCTTC. Protein: CASSDAAAGARRRGEQFF.

The V and J genes are TRBV6-6 and TRBJ1-2; 7 nucleotides agree with TRBD1. The CDR3 length is 14 residues. Trimming cost V 7 bases and J 6 bases; bases outside gene matches: 11. Germline assignment: CDR1 MNHNY and CDR2 SVGAGI (reference sequence). The CDR3 sequence is CASTSDRTGNGYTF. The CDR3 nucleotides read TGTGCCAGCACCAGCGACAGGACAGGAAATGGCTACACCTTC.

The chain recombines TRBV5-1 with TRBJ1-1; the match to TRBD1 covers 10 bases. With 3 bases clipped from V and 0 bases from J, the junction kept 17 bases outside the gene matches. The CDR3 covers 20 residues. CDR1 SGHRS and CDR2 YFSETQ come from the germline V gene. Here the CDR3 DNA reads TGCGCCAGCAGCTCGCCGGGACAGGGGTCTCTAGGAGGCATGAACACTGAAGCTTTCTTT. Translation gives CASSSPGQGSLGGMNTEAFF.

The V and J genes are TRBV18 and TRBJ2-7, with D possibly TRBD1 on 5 matching bases. Trimming stripped 3 bases from V and 1 base from J, with 13 bases between. Germline loops: CDR1 KGHSH, CDR2 LQKENI. This CDR3 has 15 residues. CDR3 nucleotide sequence: TGTGCCAGCTCACCCGGACACCAGATTTCCTACGAGCAGTACTTC. Its protein is CASSPGHQISYEQYF.

In this sample, this clone turned up a few times. V and J are TRBV7-3 and TRBJ2-1, with 7 nucleotides matching TRBD2. The CDR3 spans 16 residues. The germline gives CDR1 SGHTA, CDR2 FQGTGA. With V trimmed by 2 bases and J by 12 bases, 16 bases remained unmatched. Here the CDR3 reads CASSLQPAGTQSVQFF. DNA for the CDR3: TGTGCCAGCAGCTTACAACCAGCGGGGACCCAATCAGTGCAGTTCTTC. Full variable domain (missing parts from reference TRBV7-3 and TRBJ2-1): GAGVSQTPSNKVTEKGKYVELRCDPISGHTALYWYRQSLGQGPEFLIYFQGTGAADDSGLPNDRFFAVRPEGSVSTLKIQRTERGDSAVYLCASSLQPAGTQSVQFFGPGTRLTVL.